Following are 5 T cell receptor beta chains from one sample sequenced in a study of early T cells in non-severe SARS-CoV-2 infection. MiXCR, applied by TCRdb to the 5' RACE reads, yields one record per CDR3 protein. The table shows tens of thousands of distinct CDR3 sequences, with 4.2% occurring only once. The sample consisted of whole blood. These receptors were obtained from an adult who was a healthcare worker with PCR-confirmed SARS-CoV-2 infection or an uninfected control (not recorded which).

This clonotype was counted between two and nine times. CDR3 bases: TGTGCCAGCAGCCAGAGAAGGAATTGGGACTATGGCTACACCTTC. Translation gives CASSQRRNWDYGYTF. The rearrangement links TRBV3-1 to TRBJ1-2; the D is unclear. The CDR3 totals 15 residues. Germline assignment: CDR1 LGHDT and CDR2 YNNKEL (reference sequence). With 3 bases removed from V and 3 bases from J, the gap between germline ends came to 14 bases.

This clonotype was seen ten or more times. The J gene is TRBJ1-2, the V gene TRBV7-9, with D perhaps matching TRBD1 (6 bases). The V gene's germline CDR1 is SEHNR and CDR2 FQNEAQ (reference sequence). This CDR3 contains 14 residues. V was cut by 5 bases and J by 8 bases, with 18 bases left in between. CDR3 in DNA: TGTGCCAGCAGCCCGGACAGTCTGCTGTGGGGCTACACCTTC. Its translation is CASSPDSLLWGYTF.

CDR3 protein: CASSAWVSGANVLTF. The CDR3 DNA sequence: TGTGCCAGCAGTGCTTGGGTCTCTGGGGCCAACGTCCTGACTTTC. V and J are TRBV6-6 and TRBJ2-6, with D unresolved. The CDR3 is 15 amino acids. Germline CDR1 MNHNY, CDR2 SVGAGI (reference sequence). Trimming removed 5 bases from V and 0 bases from J, with 8 bases in between.

In its sample, this clonotype was seen many times. The CDR3 region is CASSLAREDTQYF. The CDR3 nucleotides are TGTGCCAGCAGCTTAGCGCGAGAGGATACGCAGTATTTT. V and J are TRBV7-6 and TRBJ2-3, with D unresolved. CDR1 SGHVS and CDR2 FNYEAQ come from the germline V gene. The CDR3 loop spans 13 amino acids. The V and J ends lost 0 bases and 6 bases respectively, with 7 bases between them.

This clonotype was detected a few times. The chain carries TRBV7-8 and TRBJ2-2; either TRBD1 or TRBD2 may fit D (5 bases each). The CDR3 extends over 14 amino acids. Germline V gene lookup returns CDR1 SGHVS and CDR2 FQNEAQ. V lost 6 bases to trimming and J lost 4 bases, with 12 bases between them. For the CDR3, the DNA is TGTGCCAGCAGTTGGGGGAGCCTCACCGGGGAGCTGTTTTTT. It codes for CASSWGSLTGELFF.